This T cell receptor beta chain was obtained from a study of T cells after yellow fever vaccination. Study observations and caveats: Across the CD4 and CD8 compartments, a small share of clonotypes was present in both.

Deletions cut 1 base from V and 7 bases from J, with 8 bases between. Germline lookup yields CDR1 LGHNA and CDR2 YSLEER. There are 14 residues in the CDR3. Each CDR3 protein gets one entry after TCRdb re-called the 5' RACE reads with MiXCR. The table shows approximately 510,000 distinct CDR3 sequences, with 20% to 25% occurring only once. As regards this clonotype: What it binds is unknown.

This TCR was recovered from a man aged 18 to 35 who received the YFV17D yellow fever vaccine. The sequencing here drew on PBMCs, taken 20 to 25 days after the first yellow fever vaccination. The V call is TRBV4-3, the J call TRBJ1-6; the D is unclear. The CDR3 sequence: CASSQVPRNSPLHF. The CDR3 nucleotides read TGCGCCAGCAGCCAAGTGCCGCGGAATTCACCCCTCCACTTT.